This T cell receptor beta chain was documented in a study of T cell responses to AZD1222 COVID-19 vaccine. Study context: Analysis merged second doses at about 4 or about 12 weeks. General observations from the study: Researchers report vaccine-associated CD4 TCRs spanning spike, with dominance at 160-218 and 743-854. The study sampled repertoires only after the peak T cell response. It should be noted that donors were predominantly white British and more often female, and clonal diversity was possibly underestimated.

Germline loops: CDR1 LGHDT, CDR2 YNNKEL (reference sequence). The CDR3 is made up of 16 amino acids. Trimming pared 2 bases from V and 3 bases from J, leaving 11 bases between. Libraries were prepared by immunoSEQ multiplex PCR; TCRdb keeps only in-frame clonotypes and omits some of them. The repertoire holds more than 85,000 clones, with about nine tenths as singletons. In regard to this clone: Its antigen is undetermined.

This TCR derives from an adult in good health. The rearrangement links TRBV3-1 (or the pseudogene TRBV3-2) to TRBJ1-6, with D possibly matching TRBD1 (6 bases). Sample: peripheral blood, taken on day 0 of AZD1222 vaccination. The CDR3 DNA is TGTGCCAGCAGCCAATCGACAGGAGTCTATAATTCACCCCTCCACTTT. Translation: CASSQSTGVYNSPLHF.